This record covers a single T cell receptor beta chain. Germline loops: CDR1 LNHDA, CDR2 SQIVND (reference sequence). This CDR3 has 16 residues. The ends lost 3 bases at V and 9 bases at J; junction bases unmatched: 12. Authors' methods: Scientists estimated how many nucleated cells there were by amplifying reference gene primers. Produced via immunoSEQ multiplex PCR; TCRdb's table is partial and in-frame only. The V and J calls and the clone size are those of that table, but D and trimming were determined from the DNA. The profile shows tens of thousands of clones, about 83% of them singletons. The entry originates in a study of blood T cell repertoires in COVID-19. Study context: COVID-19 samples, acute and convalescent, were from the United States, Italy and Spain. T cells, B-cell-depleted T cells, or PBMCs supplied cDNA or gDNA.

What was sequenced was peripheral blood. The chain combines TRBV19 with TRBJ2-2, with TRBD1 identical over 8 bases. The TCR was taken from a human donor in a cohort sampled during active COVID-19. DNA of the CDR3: TGTGCCAGTAGTATGGGGCGGGCAGGGGGCAATCGGGAGCTGTTTTTT. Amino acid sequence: CASSMGRAGGNRELFF.